The clone carrying this T cell receptor beta chain appeared a single time. Per the original methods: The assay estimated nucleated cells by amplifying reference gene primers. Generated by immunoSEQ multiplex PCR, the TCRdb table keeps only in-frame clones and is missing some. That table gives V, J and clone size, and the DNA gave D and trimming. The sample carries about 73,000 clones, 65% to 85% recorded once. The data were taken from a study of blood T cell repertoires in COVID-19. At the level of the study: Samples came from the United States, Italy and Spain, spanning acute and convalescent COVID-19.

Germline V gene lookup returns CDR1 SGHTA and CDR2 FQGTGA. Trimming stripped 1 base from V and 4 bases from J, with 6 bases between. This CDR3 has 13 amino acids. Sequencing was carried out using peripheral blood. The J gene is TRBJ2-3, the V gene TRBV7-3; no reliable D call. The clonotype was recovered from a human donor in a cohort sampled during active COVID-19. The CDR3 bases are TGTGCCAGCAGCTTAAGTAGAGCAGATACGCAGTATTTT. This translates into CASSLSRADTQYF.